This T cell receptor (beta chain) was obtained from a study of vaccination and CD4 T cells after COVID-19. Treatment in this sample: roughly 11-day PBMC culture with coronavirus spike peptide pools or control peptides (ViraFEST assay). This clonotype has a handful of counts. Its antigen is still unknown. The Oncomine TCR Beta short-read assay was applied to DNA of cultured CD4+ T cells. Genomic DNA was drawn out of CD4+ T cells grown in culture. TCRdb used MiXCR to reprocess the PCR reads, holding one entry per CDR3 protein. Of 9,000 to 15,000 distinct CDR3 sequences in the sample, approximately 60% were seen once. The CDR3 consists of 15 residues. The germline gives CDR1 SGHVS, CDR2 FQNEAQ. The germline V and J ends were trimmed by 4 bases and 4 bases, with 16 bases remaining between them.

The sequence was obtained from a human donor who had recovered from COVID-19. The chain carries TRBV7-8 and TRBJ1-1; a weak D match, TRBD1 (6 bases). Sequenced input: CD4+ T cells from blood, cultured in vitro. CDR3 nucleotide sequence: TGTGCCAGCAGCTCGAGCGGAGGGGGGGGCACTGAAGCTTTCTTT. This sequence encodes CASSSSGGGGTEAFF. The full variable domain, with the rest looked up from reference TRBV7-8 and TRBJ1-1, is GAGVSQSPRYKVAKRGQDVALRCDPISGHVSLFWYQQALGQGPEFLTYFQNEAQLDKSGLPSDRFFAERPEGSVSTLKIQRTQQEDSAVYLCASSSSGGGGTEAFFGQGTRLTVV.